Included here is one T cell receptor beta chain sequence, with context. Its antigen is still unknown. This sample is drawn from a study of PD-1 blockade in classical Hodgkin lymphoma. Broader study findings: For complete responders, baseline diversity was comparable to that of newly diagnosed patients. The drivers behind the repertoire differences, possibly disease activity or prior therapy, remain undefined. Newly diagnosed patients were reported to start with lower TCR diversity than healthy donors.

TCRdb keeps only in-frame clones here, not all; method: immunoSEQ multiplex PCR. The table lists tens of thousands of clones, over 75% of them singletons, with over 14% in the top ten. Patients all relapsed after autologous stem cell transplantation, and there was variation in brentuximab vedotin exposure. This CDR3 region has 12 residues. Trimming cost V 3 bases and J 7 bases, with 7 bases left between them. Germline CDR1 and CDR2: LNHDA and SQIVND (reference sequence). Sequences were derived from peripheral blood mononuclear cells (PBMCs), sampled at baseline. The TCR was taken from a human donor with classical Hodgkin lymphoma. V gene TRBV19 combines with J gene TRBJ1-5; D not certain. This CDR3 reads CASSMGSQPQHF. The CDR3 DNA reads as TGTGCCAGTAGTATGGGGAGCCAGCCCCAGCATTTT.